Included here is one TCR beta chain sequence, with context. Its matching antigen is unknown. This sample is part of a study of blood T cells in healthy people across ages. Using a J-beta primer mix together with a sample-barcoded 5' primer, a second PCR was run for roughly 7 to 11 cycles. TCRdb ran MiXCR on the 5' RACE reads and lists one entry per CDR3 protein. The sample holds some 1,800,000 distinct CDR3 sequences, about two fifths seen once. Study findings and constraints: There were more naive CD4+ cells and higher diversity in long-lived donors than in aged donors.

Germline CDR1 MNHEY, CDR2 SVGAGI. The CDR3 has 11 amino acids. V was clipped by 6 bases and J by 7 bases, with 9 bases between them. This TCR was sampled from a human donor in good health. Input material: blood. The chain links TRBV6-5 to TRBJ1-1; no clear D gene. The CDR3 DNA reads as TGTGCCAGCAGCCAGTTGGGTGAAGCTTTCTTT. It codes for CASSQLGEAFF.